Given below is one TCR beta chain in context. The antigen remains undetermined. The data belong to a study of cytomegalovirus exposure and HLA in healthy donors. Turning to the study itself: Inside one of the first data releases sat about 85 million unique TCRs taken from HLA-typed donors. Among the approximately 430 donors who were genotyped, approximately 84% fell in the genetic ancestry cluster that is associated with self-reported Caucasian donors. Study-level points and caveats: The authors reported that TCR beta sequences could predict HLA-A and HLA-B alleles. These predictions were accurate for most subjects in the first cohort.

The PCR contained 60 Vbeta and 13 Jbeta primers. Per the authors' pipeline: About 10 million shared chains were among approximately 80 million unique TCR beta chains counted in a later analysis. TCRdb keeps only in-frame clones here, not all; method: immunoSEQ multiplex PCR. D and trimming were read from the DNA, whereas the V and J calls and clone size are those reported in that table. This table holds 150,000 to 200,000 clones, 9.5% to 15% found once. The CDR3 spans 13 residues. V was cut by 9 bases and J by 5 bases, with 16 bases left in between. Germline loops: CDR1 WSHSY, CDR2 SAAADI. Sequences were obtained from PBMCs. This sequence joins TRBV10-2 and TRBJ1-2; possibly TRBD1 for D (5 bases). The receptor's source is a man aged 45-65 years in good health and CMV-seropositive. In DNA, the CDR3 is TGCGCCAGTTCGGTGATCCAGGGTTATGGCTACACCTTC. Translated: CASSVIQGYGYTF.